These 8 T cell receptor beta chains originate from one sample sequenced in a study of shared clonotypes between healthy human individuals. Method: immunoSEQ multiplex PCR; TCRdb's copy keeps in-frame clones and lacks some. The sample consists of about 1,500,000 clones, roughly 96% of them appearing once. Source material: naive CD4+ T cells sorted from blood. The subset was: CD45RA+ positively selected. These receptors were collected from a man aged 25 to 40 in good health.

This chain uses TRBV7-9 with TRBJ2-7; 8 positions match TRBD2. Germline CDR1 and CDR2: SEHNR and FQNEAQ (reference sequence). V was pared by 11 bases and J by 3 bases, with 3 bases of the junction left unmatched. CDR3 size: 11 residues. The CDR3 spells CASGRGYEQYF. The DNA of the CDR3 is TGTGCCTCCGGGAGGGGCTACGAGCAGTACTTC.

The chain employs TRBV6-5 and TRBJ2-4; D possibly matches TRBD1 or TRBD2 (6 bases each). The CDR3 is made up of 16 amino acids. Germline V gene data show CDR1 as MNHEY and CDR2 as SVGAGI. Trimming took 2 bases from V and 1 from J, leaving 12 bases between them. In DNA form, the CDR3 reads TGTGCCAGCAGTTACGGAGGGGGAAGGGCCAAAAACATTCAGTACTTC. Translating it yields CASSYGGGRAKNIQYF.

About this clone itself: The germline gene is not matched at one end of the junction; a read error may be the cause. J is TRBJ2-7 and V is TRBV5-1, with a weak D call TRBD1 (5 bases). This CDR3 is 16 amino acids long. Looked up from germline, CDR1 is SGHRS and CDR2 is YFSETQ. The CDR3 protein is CASSLLHRTKVYEQYF. DNA for the CDR3: TGTGCCAGCAGCTTGTTGCACAGGACCAAGGTGTACGAGCAGTACTTC.

This chain connects TRBV6-5 to TRBJ2-1; unclear D gene. Trimming took off 7 bases at V and 8 bases at J, with 6 bases between the two ends. Germline CDR1 reads MNHEY; CDR2 reads SVGAGI. There are 10 residues in the CDR3. This chain's CDR3 is CASMRYEQFF. For the CDR3, the DNA is TGTGCCAGCATGCGCTATGAGCAGTTCTTC.

This clone was counted a single time. The gene calls are TRBV12-2 and TRBJ1-2. TRBV12-2 is shown as a pseudogene. This CDR3 region has 12 residues. The CDR3 coding sequence is TGTGCAAGTCGCTTAGTGAGAGGAGGCTACACCTTC. This gives the protein CASRLVRGGYTF.

The V and J genes are TRBV7-9 and TRBJ2-7; D unresolved. Germline-derived CDR1 and CDR2 are SEHNR and FQNEAQ (reference sequence). The CDR3 is 12 residues long. Trimming left V 5 bases short and J 3 bases short, with 8 bases between. The CDR3: CASSADYYEQYF. The CDR3 DNA follows: TGTGCCAGCAGCGCCGATTACTACGAGCAGTACTTC.

V gene TRBV11-3 combines with J gene TRBJ2-2, with 9 bases aligning to TRBD2. Germline trimming cut 4 bases from V and 6 bases from J; bases unmatched to any gene: 6. The CDR3 length is 15 residues. Germline CDR1 is SGHNT and CDR2 is YENEEA. The CDR3: CASSYSLAGSGELFF. The CDR3 DNA reads TGTGCCAGCAGCTATTCACTAGCGGGTTCCGGGGAGCTGTTTTTT.

The chain couples TRBV5-4 to TRBJ2-1, with D maybe TRBD2 (5 bases). V was cut by 3 bases and J by 8 bases, with 12 bases left in between. The CDR3 runs to 13 residues. Germline V CDR1 and CDR2: SGHNT, YYREEE (reference sequence). The CDR3 loop is CASSSGFRYEQFF. The CDR3 nucleotides read TGTGCCAGCAGCTCGGGGTTTCGGTATGAGCAGTTCTTC.